The 22 T cell receptor beta chains in this list originate from one sample, sequenced in a study of cytomegalovirus exposure and HLA in healthy donors. Generated by immunoSEQ multiplex PCR, the TCRdb table keeps only in-frame clones and is missing some. The table has roughly 120,000 clones, around 87% seen once. Sequenced input: PBMCs. Every receptor here comes from a woman younger than 45 in good health and CMV-seropositive.

This chain connects TRBV5-6 to TRBJ1-2, with D maybe TRBD1 (6 bases). This CDR3 is 15 amino acids long. From germline, CDR1 is SGHDT and CDR2 YYEEEE. V lost 0 bases to trimming and J lost 2 bases, with 11 bases between them. The CDR3 spells CASSLAFTGNYGYTF. The CDR3 bases are TGTGCCAGCAGCTTGGCTTTTACAGGGAACTATGGCTACACCTTC.

The rearrangement uses TRBV5-4 and TRBJ2-5; D is ambiguous. The V gene's germline CDR1 is SGHNT and CDR2 YYREEE (reference sequence). The CDR3 runs 13 residues. V was cut by 0 bases and J by 2 bases, with 5 bases left in between. The CDR3 protein is CASSLDRQETQYF. The DNA for the CDR3 is TGTGCCAGCAGCTTGGACAGACAAGAGACCCAGTACTTC.

This rearrangement joins TRBV9 to TRBJ1-1; perhaps TRBD1 as D (5 bases). The CDR3 runs 16 residues. Between the trimmed V and J ends, which lost 0 bases and 3 bases, there was a span of 15 bases. The V gene's germline CDR1 is SGDLS and CDR2 YYNGEE. The CDR3 DNA reads as TGTGCCAGCAGCGTAGGTGACGCAGGGATTGACACTGAAGCTTTCTTT. It encodes CASSVGDAGIDTEAFF.

V gene TRBV19 combines with J gene TRBJ1-6; 7 bases line up with TRBD1. There are 18 residues in the CDR3. Germline V CDR1 and CDR2: LNHDA, SQIVND (reference sequence). V lost 4 bases to trimming and J lost 1 base; unmatched junction nucleotides: 10. CDR3 amino acids: CASSTRQGVQSYNSPLHF. The CDR3 bases are TGTGCCAGTAGTACTCGACAGGGCGTCCAGTCCTATAATTCACCCCTCCACTTT. The full variable domain, with the rest looked up from reference TRBV19 and TRBJ1-6, is DGGITQSPKYLFRKEGQNVTLSCEQNLNHDAMYWYRQDPGQGLRLIYYSQIVNDFQKGDIAEGYSVSREKKESFPLTVTSAQKNPTAFYLCASSTRQGVQSYNSPLHFGNGTRLTVT.

The chain joins TRBV27 to TRBJ2-7; 11 bases fit TRBD2. CDR1 is MNHEY and CDR2 is SMNVEV in the germline V gene (reference sequence). Trimming took 9 bases from V and 0 from J; bases not matched to a gene: 7. There are 15 residues in the CDR3. The CDR3 DNA reads TGTGCCAGTCGAGGGGGGACTAGCGGCTCCTACGAGCAGTACTTC. Its protein is CASRGGTSGSYEQYF.

J is TRBJ2-1 and V is TRBV4-3, with 12 bases lining up with TRBD1. Germline V gene lookup returns CDR1 LGHNA and CDR2 YSLEER. The CDR3 has 17 residues. After removal of 2 bases from V and 9 bases from J, the junction contained 11 bases not matched to a gene. CDR3 in amino acids: CASSQLVAGQGAGEQFF. CDR3 nucleotide sequence: TGCGCCAGCAGCCAATTGGTCGCGGGACAGGGGGCCGGTGAGCAGTTCTTC.

Remarks on this clone: The junction differs from germline at one of its ends, possibly a read error. J is TRBJ2-2 and V is TRBV6-6; maybe TRBD2 (5 bases). CDR1 and CDR2 from the germline V gene are MNHNY and SVGAGI (reference sequence). The CDR3 runs 15 residues. The DNA for the CDR3 is TGTGCCAGCAGTTCGCACAGCTCGAACACCGGGGAGTTGTTTTTT. Amino acids: CASSSHSSNTGELFF.

The chain has TRBV18 and TRBJ2-7; D is undetermined. Between the trimmed V and J ends, which lost 2 bases and 3 bases, there was a span of 11 bases. The CDR3 contains 14 residues. The germline V gene encodes CDR1 KGHSH and CDR2 LQKENI. The CDR3 DNA follows: TGTGCCAGCTCACCAACGAGGTTCGGCTACGAGCAGTACTTC. It yields the protein CASSPTRFGYEQYF.

The rearrangement uses TRBV7-9 and TRBJ2-7; TRBD1 matches 10 bases. Unmatched junction bases numbered 6, after V lost 5 bases and J lost 2 bases. CDR1 SEHNR and CDR2 FQNEAQ come from the germline V gene (reference sequence). The CDR3 loop spans 15 amino acids. The CDR3 sequence: CASSPTGTGAYEQYF. The CDR3 DNA is TGTGCCAGCAGCCCCACCGGGACAGGGGCCTACGAGCAGTACTTC. Drawing the rest from reference TRBV7-9 and TRBJ2-7, the complete variable domain is DTGVSQNPRHKITKRGQNVTFRCDPISEHNRLYWYRQTLGQGPEFLTYFQNEAQLEKSRLLSDRFSAERPKGSFSTLEIQRTEQGDSAMYLCASSPTGTGAYEQYFGPGTRLTVT.

This chain joins TRBV30 and TRBJ2-3; TRBD2 matches 8 bases. The length of the CDR3 is 13 residues. The germline CDR1 and CDR2 sequences are GTSNPN and SVGIG (reference sequence). Unmatched junction bases numbered 8, after V lost 6 bases and J lost 6 bases. In DNA, the CDR3 is TGTGCCTGTTCTAGCGGGTTGGCGGATACGCAGTATTTT. Translating gives CACSSGLADTQYF. Based on the CDR3 plus reference TRBV30 and TRBJ2-3, the full variable domain is SQTIHQWPATLVQPVGSPLSLECTVEGTSNPNLYWYRQAAGRGLQLLFYSVGIGQISSEVPQNLSASRPQDRQFILSSKKLLLSDSGFYLCACSSGLADTQYFGPGTRLTVL.

This chain uses TRBV5-1 with TRBJ2-7; D is perhaps TRBD1 (8 bases). Germline assignment: CDR1 SGHRS and CDR2 YFSETQ. V dropped 0 bases and J dropped 6 bases, with 22 bases sitting between them. This CDR3 spans 17 amino acids. The CDR3 is CASSLAPGQGGVREQYF. CDR3 coding DNA: TGCGCCAGCAGCTTGGCCCCAGGACAGGGAGGGGTACGCGAGCAGTACTTC.

This clone appeared a few times. This rearrangement joins TRBV7-9 to TRBJ1-5, with 7 bases identical to TRBD1. Germline trimming cut 6 bases from V and 4 bases from J; bases unmatched to any gene: 6. The germline V gene encodes CDR1 SEHNR and CDR2 FQNEAQ (reference sequence). The CDR3 length is 14 residues. The CDR3 sequence is CASRNTGENQPQHF. CDR3 DNA: TGTGCCAGCAGAAATACAGGGGAGAATCAGCCCCAGCATTTT.

This chain connects TRBV19 to TRBJ2-1; 12 bases line up with TRBD2. The germline gives CDR1 LNHDA, CDR2 SQIVND (reference sequence). V lost 4 bases and J lost 6; bases outside the gene matches: 13. CDR3 length: 18 amino acids. The CDR3, as DNA: TGTGCCAGTAGTAAGGCTAGCGGGAGGGCTCAAGCTGGCAATGAGCAGTTCTTC. Amino acids: CASSKASGRAQAGNEQFF. Using reference TRBV19 and TRBJ2-1 for the parts outside the CDR3, the full variable domain is DGGITQSPKYLFRKEGQNVTLSCEQNLNHDAMYWYRQDPGQGLRLIYYSQIVNDFQKGDIAEGYSVSREKKESFPLTVTSAQKNPTAFYLCASSKASGRAQAGNEQFFGPGTRLTVL.

The gene calls are TRBV28 and TRBJ2-7, with 10 bases identical to TRBD2. Trimming took 4 bases from V and 3 from J; bases not matched to a gene: 15. Germline-derived CDR1 and CDR2 are MDHEN and SYDVKM. CDR3 size: 18 residues. Here the CDR3 DNA reads TGTGCCAGCAGTTCCCCGGGACTAGCGTCTCGAGGAGGCTACGAGCAGTACTTC. Its translation: CASSSPGLASRGGYEQYF.

This clone was seen only a few times. The V and J genes are TRBV13 and TRBJ2-1, with D possibly being TRBD1 (7 bases). Trimming cost V 4 bases and J 7 bases, with 17 bases left between them. Germline loops: CDR1 PRHDT, CDR2 FYEKMQ (reference sequence). The CDR3 extends over 15 amino acids. CDR3 residues: CASSSPVQGRNEQFF. The CDR3 DNA reads as TGTGCCAGCAGCTCCCCCGTACAGGGGAGGAATGAGCAGTTCTTC.

The V and J genes are TRBV6-5 and TRBJ2-1; maybe TRBD2 (5 bases). V lost 6 bases to trimming and J lost 9 bases, with 15 bases between them. This CDR3 contains 13 residues. CDR1 and CDR2 from the germline V gene are MNHEY and SVGAGI. The CDR3 reads CASRQPSAGEQFF. For the CDR3, the DNA is TGTGCCAGCAGACAGCCATCGGCGGGTGAGCAGTTCTTC.

The chain recombines TRBV27 with TRBJ2-5, with D uncertain. The V gene's germline CDR1 is MNHEY and CDR2 SMNVEV (reference sequence). V lost 5 bases, J lost 4 bases, and 14 bases lay in between. The CDR3 is made up of 14 amino acids. CDR3 in amino acids: CASSKRNPGETQYF. CDR3 nucleotides: TGTGCCAGCAGTAAGAGGAACCCTGGAGAGACCCAGTACTTC.

J is TRBJ2-1 and V is TRBV6-1, with 8 nucleotides matching TRBD2. There are 15 residues in the CDR3. Per germline, CDR1 MNHNS and CDR2 SASEGT. The junction had 11 bases not matched to a gene; V was cut back by 6 bases and J by 7 bases. DNA for the CDR3: TGTGCCAGCAGCAGGATAGCGGGAACGAGGAATGAGCAGTTCTTC. Translation gives CASSRIAGTRNEQFF.

This clone was found a few times. The CDR3 coding sequence is TGTGCCAGCAGCTTATCTCCTACCAAAAACATTCAGTACTTC. It specifies CASSLSPTKNIQYF. The chain has TRBV7-8 and TRBJ2-4; D unclear. The CDR3 consists of 14 residues. Germline loops: CDR1 SGHVS, CDR2 FQNEAQ. V shed 2 bases and J shed 2 bases, with 7 bases lying between them.

The genes are TRBV5-1 and TRBJ2-1; 12 bases match TRBD2. This CDR3 region has 18 residues. Germline loops: CDR1 SGHRS, CDR2 YFSETQ. After removal of 4 bases from V and 7 bases from J, the junction contained 15 bases not matched to a gene. The chain's CDR3 is CASSLRGLAGGPGNEQFF. CDR3 sequence (DNA): TGCGCCAGCAGCCTGAGGGGCCTAGCGGGAGGGCCTGGGAATGAGCAGTTCTTC.

This rearrangement joins TRBV6-6 to TRBJ2-1, with D possibly being TRBD2 (6 bases). The CDR3 has 15 amino acids. The V and J ends lost 0 bases and 8 bases respectively, with 14 bases between them. Per the germline V gene, CDR1 is MNHNY and CDR2 is SVGAGI (reference sequence). The CDR3 loop is CASSYSSGGAHEQFF. CDR3 DNA sequence: TGTGCCAGCAGTTACTCGAGTGGAGGGGCGCATGAGCAGTTCTTC.

This chain links TRBV28 with TRBJ1-5; a weak D match, TRBD1 (5 bases). The CDR3 loop spans 13 amino acids. V lost 6 bases and J lost 6, with 12 bases in between. The germline CDR1 and CDR2 sequences are MDHEN and SYDVKM. The CDR3: CASSPPGFQPQHF. CDR3 coding DNA: TGTGCCAGCAGCCCACCAGGGTTTCAGCCCCAGCATTTT.